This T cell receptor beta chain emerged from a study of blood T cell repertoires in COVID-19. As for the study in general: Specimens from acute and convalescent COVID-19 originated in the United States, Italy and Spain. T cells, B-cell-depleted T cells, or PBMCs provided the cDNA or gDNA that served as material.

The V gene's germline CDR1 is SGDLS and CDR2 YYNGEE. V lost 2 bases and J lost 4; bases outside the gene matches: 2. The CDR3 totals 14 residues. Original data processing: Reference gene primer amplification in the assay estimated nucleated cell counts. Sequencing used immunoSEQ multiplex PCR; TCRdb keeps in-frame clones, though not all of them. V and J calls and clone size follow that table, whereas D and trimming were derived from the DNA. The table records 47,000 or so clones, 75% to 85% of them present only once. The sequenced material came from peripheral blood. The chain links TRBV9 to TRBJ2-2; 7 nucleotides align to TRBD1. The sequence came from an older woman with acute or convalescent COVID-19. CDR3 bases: TGTGCCAGCAGCGTGAGACAGGGCACCGGGGAGCTGTTTTTT. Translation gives CASSVRQGTGELFF.